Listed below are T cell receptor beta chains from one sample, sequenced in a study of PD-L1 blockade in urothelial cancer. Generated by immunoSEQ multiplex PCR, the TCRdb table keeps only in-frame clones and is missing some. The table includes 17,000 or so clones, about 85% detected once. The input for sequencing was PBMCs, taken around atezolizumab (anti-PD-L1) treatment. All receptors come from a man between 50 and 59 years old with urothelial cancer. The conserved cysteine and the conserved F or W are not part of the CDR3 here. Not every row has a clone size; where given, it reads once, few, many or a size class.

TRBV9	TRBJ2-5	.	ASSMRDTFQETQY
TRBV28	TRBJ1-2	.	ATRQGDYGYT
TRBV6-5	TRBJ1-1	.	ASSYSNLGGEAF
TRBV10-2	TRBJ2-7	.	ASRQSNYEQY
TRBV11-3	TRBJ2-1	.	ASSLRLAGAHEQF
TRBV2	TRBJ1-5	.	ASQGQDQPQH
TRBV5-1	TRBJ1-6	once	ASSLAGGPYSYNSPLH
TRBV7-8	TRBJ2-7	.	ASSWDRSYEQY
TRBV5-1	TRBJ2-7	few	ASSLGDSHSYEQY
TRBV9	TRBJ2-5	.	ASSPHASQGFVQETQY
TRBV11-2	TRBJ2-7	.	ASSYPPQGATYEQY
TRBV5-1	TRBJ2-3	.	ASSLRDRLDTQY
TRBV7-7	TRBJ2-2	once	ASSRNRVANTGELF
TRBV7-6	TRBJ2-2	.	ASSFSSGATGELF
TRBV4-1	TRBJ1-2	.	ASSHPGTIISYGYT
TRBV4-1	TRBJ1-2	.	ASSQVTGAHYGYT
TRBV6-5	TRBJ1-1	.	ASSTTRGSEAF
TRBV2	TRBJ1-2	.	ASSDGRGNYGYT
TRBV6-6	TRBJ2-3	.	ASTLFGVGYTDTQY
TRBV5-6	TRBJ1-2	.	ASSTTQGVRGYT
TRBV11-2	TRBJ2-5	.	ASSWQRGGGETQY
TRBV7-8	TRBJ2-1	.	ASSFLAGLRDEQF
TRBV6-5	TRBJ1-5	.	ASSPGQGAYQPQH
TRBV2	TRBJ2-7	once	ASCPPGGEQY
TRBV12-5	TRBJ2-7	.	ASQTDEGSYEQY
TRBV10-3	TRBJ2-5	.	AIAGGRETQY
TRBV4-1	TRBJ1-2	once	ASSPLGVHYGYT
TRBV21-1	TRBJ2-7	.	ASSKGGGRHRRAYEQY
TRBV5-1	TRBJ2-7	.	ASSPERVSYEQY
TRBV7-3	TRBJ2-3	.	ASSLKGRGYTDTQY
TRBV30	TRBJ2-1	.	AWSGSSFSYNEQF
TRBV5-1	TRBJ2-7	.	ASSLGGAANEQY
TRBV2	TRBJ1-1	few	ASSRDRALGTEAF
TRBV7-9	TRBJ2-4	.	AGAIAEAKNIQY
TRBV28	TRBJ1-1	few	ASSLPGQLNTEAF
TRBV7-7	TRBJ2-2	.	ASSPTPSVGVGELF
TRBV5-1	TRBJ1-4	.	ATRQGATATNEKLF
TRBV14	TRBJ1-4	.	ASSKTAFATNEKLF
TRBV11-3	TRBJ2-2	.	ASSLLPGATGELF
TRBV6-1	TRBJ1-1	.	ASSGWSTEAF
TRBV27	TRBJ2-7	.	ASSSRFSAGGPYEQY
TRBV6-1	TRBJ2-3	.	ASSEMWAGGTDTQY
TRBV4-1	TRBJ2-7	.	ASSQVLSLSGASYEQY
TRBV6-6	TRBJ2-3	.	ASSMSSRTDTQY
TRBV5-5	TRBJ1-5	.	ASSLGGSNQPQH
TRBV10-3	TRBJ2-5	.	AISIGTGEETQY
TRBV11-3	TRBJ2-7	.	ASSLGQNHEQY
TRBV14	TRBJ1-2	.	ASSQMAIGYT